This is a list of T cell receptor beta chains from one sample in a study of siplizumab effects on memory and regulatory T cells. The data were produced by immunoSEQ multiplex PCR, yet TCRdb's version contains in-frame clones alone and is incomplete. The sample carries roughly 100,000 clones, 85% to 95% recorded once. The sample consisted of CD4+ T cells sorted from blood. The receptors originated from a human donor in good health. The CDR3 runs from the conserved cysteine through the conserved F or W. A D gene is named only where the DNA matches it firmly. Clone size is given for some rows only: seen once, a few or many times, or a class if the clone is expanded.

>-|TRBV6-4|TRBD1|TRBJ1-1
TGTGCCACCTTCCTGGGGACAGGGGCTTTCTTGAACACTGAAGCTTTCTTT
CATFLGTGAFLNTEAFF
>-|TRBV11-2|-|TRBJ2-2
TGTGCCAGCAGCTCCGATAGTAACACCGGGGAGCTGTTTTTT
CASSSDSNTGELFF
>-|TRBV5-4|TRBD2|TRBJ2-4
TGTGCCAGCAGCTTGGGTTCGTTAGCGGGAGGCCGAGCCAAAAACATTCAGTACTTC
CASSLGSLAGGRAKNIQYF
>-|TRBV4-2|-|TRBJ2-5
TGTGCCAGCAGCTCCGATAGGCAAGAGACCCAGTACTTC
CASSSDRQETQYF
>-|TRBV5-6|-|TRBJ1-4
TGCGCCAGCAGCTTGGGGGAGAATGAAAAACTGTTTTTT
CASSLGENEKLFF
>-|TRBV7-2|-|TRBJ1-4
TGTGCCAGCAGCCCGCTAGGTGAAAAACTGTTTTTT
CASSPLGEKLFF
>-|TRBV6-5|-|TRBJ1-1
TGTGCCAGCAGTTACTTCGGGGGGGCGAACACTGAAGCTTTCTTT
CASSYFGGANTEAFF
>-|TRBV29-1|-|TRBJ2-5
TGCAGCGTTGAAGTTGGGAGTATCCAAGAGACCCAGTACTTC
CSVEVGSIQETQYF
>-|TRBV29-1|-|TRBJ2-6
TGCAGCGTACCGCAGGGAAGCAGCTCTGGGGCCAACGTCCTGACTTTC
CSVPQGSSSGANVLTF
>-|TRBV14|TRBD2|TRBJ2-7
TGTGCCAGCAGCCTACTGACTAGCGGGAGCAACGAGCAGTACTTC
CASSLLTSGSNEQYF
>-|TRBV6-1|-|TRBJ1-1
TGTGCCAGCAGGCGAGATTTGAACACTGAAGCTTTCTTT
CASRRDLNTEAFF
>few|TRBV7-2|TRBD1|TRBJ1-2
TGTGCCAGCAGCCCGGACAGGGGAGGCTATGGCTACACCTTC
CASSPDRGGYGYTF
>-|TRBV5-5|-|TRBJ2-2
TGTGCCAGCAGCCCCACCAGCACCGGGGAGCTGTTTTTT
CASSPTSTGELFF
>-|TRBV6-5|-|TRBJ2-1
TGTGCCAGCAGCCTTACGGGATTCACTAACAATGAGCAGTTCTTC
CASSLTGFTNNEQFF
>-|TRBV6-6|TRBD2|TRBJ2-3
TGTGCCAGCAGCGACCGCGGGGGGGAGAGCACAGATACGCAGTATTTT
CASSDRGGESTDTQYF
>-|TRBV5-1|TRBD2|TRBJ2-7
TGCGCCAGCAGTTACTCCGGGACTAGCGGGATCGACGAGCAGTACTTC
CASSYSGTSGIDEQYF
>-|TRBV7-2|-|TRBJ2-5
TGTGCCAGCAGCTTCGGATCAGAGACCCAGTACTTC
CASSFGSETQYF
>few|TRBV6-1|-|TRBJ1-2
TGTGCCAGCAGTGAAGAAGGCGGACCGCCGTATCGTGGCTACACCTTC
CASSEEGGPPYRGYTF
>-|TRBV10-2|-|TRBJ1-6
TGCGCCAGCAGAGTTTCCGGTAATTCACCCCTCCACTTT
CASRVSGNSPLHF
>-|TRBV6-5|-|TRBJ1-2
TGTGCCAGCAGTTACCTTACAGGGCCCTATGGCTACACCTTC
CASSYLTGPYGYTF
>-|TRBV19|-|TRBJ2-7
TGTGCCAGTAGTAGGGGTAGCGGCGCCTACGAGCAGTACTTC
CASSRGSGAYEQYF
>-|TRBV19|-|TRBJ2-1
TGTGCCAGTAGTATGGGGGCAGGCAAATCCTACAATGAGCAGTTCTTC
CASSMGAGKSYNEQFF
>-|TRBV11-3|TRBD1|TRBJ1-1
TGTGCCAGCAGCTCGGGGACAGGAATGAACACTGAAGCTTTCTTT
CASSSGTGMNTEAFF
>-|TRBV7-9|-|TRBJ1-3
TGTGCCAGCAGCGCCCAACCGACCCTCTCTGGAAACACCATATATTTT
CASSAQPTLSGNTIYF
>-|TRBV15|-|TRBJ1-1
TGTGCCACCAGCAGAGATCGGGGGGCGATGGTTTTCTTT
CATSRDRGAMVFF
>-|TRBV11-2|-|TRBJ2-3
TGTGCCAGCAGCTTAGTAGAGGGGGTGGTTACGCAGTATTTT
CASSLVEGVVTQYF
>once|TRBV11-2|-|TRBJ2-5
TGTGCCAGCAGCAAGGACCAGAAGGAGACCCAGTACTTC
CASSKDQKETQYF
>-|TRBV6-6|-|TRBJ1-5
TGTGCCAGCACTGGACCGTGGGGCAATCAGCCCCAGCATTTT
CASTGPWGNQPQHF
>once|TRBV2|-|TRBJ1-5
TGTGCCAGCAGAAAGGACGGAAGCAATCAGCCCCAGCATTTT
CASRKDGSNQPQHF
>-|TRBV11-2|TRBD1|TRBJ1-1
TGTGCCTCCCGCAGGGGGGACACTGAAGCTTTCTTT
CASRRGDTEAFF
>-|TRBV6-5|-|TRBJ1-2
TGTGCCAGCAGAAACACCCTACAGGGCTTCGAAGGCTACACCTTC
CASRNTLQGFEGYTF
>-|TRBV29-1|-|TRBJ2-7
TGCAGCGTTGAATATCGGGGCGGTAGCTCCTACGAGCAGTACTTC
CSVEYRGGSSYEQYF
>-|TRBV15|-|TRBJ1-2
TGTGCCACCAGCAGAGATCTAGCAGGGCTGGGCGGCTACACCTTC
CATSRDLAGLGGYTF
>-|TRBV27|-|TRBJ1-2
TGTGCCAGCAGTTTTACTACGCTCGGGACAATCAAAGGGATTGGCTACACCTTC
CASSFTTLGTIKGIGYTF
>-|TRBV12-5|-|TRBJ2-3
TGTGCTAGTGGTGTAGGGGTCGCGGGCACAGATACGCAGTATTTT
CASGVGVAGTDTQYF
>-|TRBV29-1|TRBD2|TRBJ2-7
TGCAGCGTTGGACTAGCGGGCCAGAGAAGGTACTTC
CSVGLAGQRRYF
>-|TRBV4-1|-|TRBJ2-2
TGCGCCAGCAGCCAACCGGGACGGAAAACGAACACCGGGGAGCTGTTTTTT
CASSQPGRKTNTGELFF
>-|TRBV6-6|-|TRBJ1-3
TGTGCCAGCAGTTATCGGGGGGAATCTGGAAACACCATATATTTT
CASSYRGESGNTIYF